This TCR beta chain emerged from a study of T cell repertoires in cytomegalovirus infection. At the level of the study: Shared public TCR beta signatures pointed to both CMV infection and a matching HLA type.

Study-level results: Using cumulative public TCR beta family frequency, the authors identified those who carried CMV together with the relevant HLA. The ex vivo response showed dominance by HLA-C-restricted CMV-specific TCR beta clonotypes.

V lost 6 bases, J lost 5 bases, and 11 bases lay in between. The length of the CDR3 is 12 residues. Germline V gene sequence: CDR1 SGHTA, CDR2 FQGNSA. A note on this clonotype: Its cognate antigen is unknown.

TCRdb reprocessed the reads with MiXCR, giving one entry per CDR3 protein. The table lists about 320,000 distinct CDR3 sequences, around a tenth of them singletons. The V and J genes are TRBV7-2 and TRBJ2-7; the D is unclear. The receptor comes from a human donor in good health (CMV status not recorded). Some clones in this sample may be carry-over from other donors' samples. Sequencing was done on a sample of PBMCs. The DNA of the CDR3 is TGTGCCAGCAGTTCTCCTCGCAACGAGCAGTACTTC. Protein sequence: CASSSPRNEQYF.